This TCR beta chain is from a study of somatic mutations in cytotoxic T cells in rheumatoid arthritis. Background on the study: Patients had approximately 31 ml EDTA blood drawn right after diagnosis, before any treatment.

Study outcomes and limitations: Statistical analysis of the slight TRBV07 underrepresentation in rheumatoid arthritis patients did not adjust for multiple comparisons.

TCRdb keeps only in-frame clones here, not all; method: immunoSEQ multiplex PCR. The sample carries just under 30,000 clones, 70% to 90% recorded once. V was cut by 0 bases and J by 2 bases, with 16 bases left in between. The germline gives CDR1 LGHNA, CDR2 YNFKEQ. This CDR3 has 17 residues. Of note for this clone: Its antigen remains unknown.

This receptor was taken from an adult with rheumatoid arthritis. Sequenced material: CD8+ T cells sorted from blood. The rearrangement links TRBV4-2 to TRBJ2-5; possibly TRBD2 for D (6 bases). The CDR3, as DNA: TGTGCCAGCAGCCAAGATATGGTAGCGGCATCACAAGAGACCCAGTACTTC. The encoded protein is CASSQDMVAASQETQYF.